This TCR beta chain was captured by sequencing in a study of control samples from healthy donors and cancer patients. Measured with immunoSEQ multiplex PCR; TCRdb has only the in-frame clones, and not every one. The table shows more than 85,000 clones, with roughly 83% occurring only once. This CDR3 spans 14 amino acids. Looked up from germline, CDR1 is LGHNA and CDR2 is YSLEER. Trimming removed 4 bases at V and 4 bases at J, with 11 bases between. This clone was recorded a few times. The chain combines TRBV4-3 with TRBJ1-3; D may be TRBD1 (5 bases). Sequencing was carried out using PBMCs. This TCR derives from a man between 65 and 85 years old with lung cancer. The CDR3 reads CASSLGTPGNTIYF. The DNA of the CDR3 is TGCGCCAGCAGCCTGGGGACTCCGGGAAACACCATATATTTT.